The clone carrying this TCR beta chain was found once. Antigen unknown. The germline gives CDR1 SGHNT, CDR2 YENEEA. This CDR3 has 15 residues. V lost 0 bases and J lost 5, with 13 bases in between. This entry comes from a study of shared clonotypes between healthy human individuals. Findings and caveats of the study: It was the non-shared clonotypes that had lower generation probabilities than clonotypes shared by all four donors.

The input for sorted-subset replicate PCRs was around 210 ng DNA, about 29,000 T cell genomes. Only in-frame clones appear in the TCRdb table, and some are missing; sequencing was by immunoSEQ multiplex PCR. This table holds 2 million or so clones, 85% to 95% found once. The genes are TRBV11-3 and TRBJ2-5, with D tentatively TRBD1 or TRBD2 (5 bases each). The sequenced sample was naive CD4+ T cells sorted from blood. Described subset: CD45RA+ positively selected. The clonotype comes from a man aged 18 to 35 in good health. The CDR3 sequence is CASSLDGLGTETQYF. CDR3 bases: TGTGCCAGCAGCTTAGATGGTCTAGGGACGGAGACCCAGTACTTC.